This entry concerns a single T cell receptor (beta chain). Its antigen remains undetermined. Base qualities are missing; no much larger clone stands one base away. This sample was included in a study of blood T cells in healthy people across ages (dated by TCRdb to the mid-2010s). Study-wide context: In model experiments, template switching captured about one uniquely barcoded TCR beta cDNA molecule for every two T cells. Age-related changes in TCR beta repertoire diversity were measured in the study by deep sequencing normalized with unique cDNA molecular identifiers. The donors were split into four age groups: young (average approximately 16 years), middle-aged (around 40), aged (around 67) and long-lived (approximately 80). To avoid experimental bias, donors of different ages were spread randomly across the sequencing lanes. For two donors (one aged 18 to 30 and one aged 80 or older), the study analyzed two additional independent replicas of 1 million unique cDNA reads from the same blood draw.

The approximately 40 donors, aged 6 to 90 years, were systemically healthy Caucasian individuals from Russia. Ten milliliters of peripheral blood were drawn from each donor into EDTA-treated Vacutainer tubes. PBMCs were isolated by Ficoll-Paque density-gradient centrifugation, with at least 6 million obtained per sample. Trizol reagent was used to extract total RNA from the PBMCs, yielding at least 6 micrograms per sample. For every donor, an aliquot of PBMCs went through flow cytometry to measure the percentages of naive CD45RAhigh/CD27high T cells. The CDR3 sequence holds 15 residues, the cysteine and phenylalanine included. The sequence is cut down to CDR3 DNA, 45 bases in frame from base 1. V loses 6 bases, J loses 0 bases, and the germline ends lie 15 bases apart. According to the germline V gene (reference sequence), CDR1 reads MNHEY and CDR2 reads SMNVEV. The investigation overall reported the following: Compared with the aged group, the long-lived group had more naive CD4+ T cells, fewer expanded clones and increased TCR diversity, suggesting age selection. Since profiling was done on bulk unsorted PBMCs, naive and antigen-experienced compartments could not be conclusively compared. Donor CMV infection status was unknown, potentially confounding age-related changes in expanded clonotypes. Observed TCR beta diversity per million T cells fell roughly linearly with age, and a significant reduction was already apparent by age approximately 40. Total diversity estimates from one million sequenced T cells were considered lower bounds and underestimates. Observed TCR beta diversity correlated strongly with the percentage of naive T cells measured by flow cytometry.

Library construction relied on 5' RACE. Instrument on record: Illumina HiSeq 2500. The second PCR ran for about 7 to 11 cycles and used a J-beta primer mix along with a sample-barcoded 5' primer. Each TCR beta cDNA molecule received a unique molecular identifier from a template-switch 5' adaptor carrying 12 random nucleotides. At least 3 million CDR3-containing paired-end reads were obtained from each sample. First-strand cDNA synthesis was performed from all RNA using the Mint cDNA synthesis kit, with priming by a TRBC-specific oligonucleotide. Following uracil-DNA glycosylase treatment, a first 18-cycle PCR with universal primers M1SS and BC2_uni_R was performed on all cDNA. In the original analysis: Normalization of each sample was performed by random selection of 1 million high-quality reads, each carrying a distinct molecular identifier. Instead of being binned into consensus sequences, reads that shared molecular identifiers were thrown out. MiTCR, with a Q25 quality threshold and the strictest error-elimination algorithm, was used for CDR3 identification, clonotype clustering and error correction. A nonparametric unseen species model with Euler transformation was used to estimate a lower bound on total TCR beta diversity. Through fastp at Q25 and MiXCR, TCRdb rebuilt clones from the public reads, retaining in-frame beta chains. Under each unique CDR3 protein, matching rows form one entry showing the most common genes and DNA. TCRdb assigned the V and J calls; the authors' analysis was not used. This sample gives almost 800,000 distinct CDR3 sequences in total; 55% to 75% of them show up just once. Clones ranked in the top ten supply 22% of the sample.

In this chain, TRBV27 is recombined with TRBJ2-7; the D segment might be TRBD1 or TRBD2, since each matches 5 bases. Material for sequencing was blood. This receptor was identified in a man between 25 and 39 years old in good health. The CDR3 has the sequence CASRAEGSGSYEQYF. In nucleotide form, the sequence is TGTGCCAGCAGAGCTGAGGGGAGCGGCTCCTACGAGCAGTACTTC.